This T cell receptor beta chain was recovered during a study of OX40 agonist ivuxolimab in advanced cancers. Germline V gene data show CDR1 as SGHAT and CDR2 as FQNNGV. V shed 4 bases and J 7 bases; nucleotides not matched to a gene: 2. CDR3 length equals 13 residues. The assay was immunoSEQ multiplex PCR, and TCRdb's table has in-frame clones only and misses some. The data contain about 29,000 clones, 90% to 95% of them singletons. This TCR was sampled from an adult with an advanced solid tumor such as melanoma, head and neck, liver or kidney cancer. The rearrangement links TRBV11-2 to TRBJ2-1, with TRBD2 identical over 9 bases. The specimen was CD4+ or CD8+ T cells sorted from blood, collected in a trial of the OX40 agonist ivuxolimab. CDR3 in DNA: TGTGCCAGCAGCTCCGGACTAGCGAATGAGCAGTTCTTC. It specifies CASSSGLANEQFF.